The rows below give T cell receptor beta chains drawn from one sample of a study of blood T cell repertoires in COVID-19. The protocol was immunoSEQ multiplex PCR, while the TCRdb copy is restricted to in-frame clones and leaves out a portion. Counted here are fewer than 400,000 clones, roughly nine tenths occurring once; the ten biggest clones make up roughly 2.9%. Sequencing input: peripheral blood. These receptors all stem from a woman in her twenties or thirties with COVID-19, enrolled during active disease. Both conserved end residues are part of each CDR3. The order of the fields is clone size, J gene, D gene, V gene, CDR3 DNA, CDR3 protein. D genes are given only for firm matches. Clone size is not always given. Where it is, it says once, few, many or a class for expanded clones.

clone_size: NA; j_call: TRBJ1-2; d_call: NA; v_call: TRBV25-1; cdr3_nt: TGTGCCAGCAGTATTAGAGGGAGCTACACCTTC; cdr3_aa: CASSIRGSYTF
clone_size: NA; j_call: TRBJ1-3; d_call: NA; v_call: TRBV6-1; cdr3_nt: TGTGCCAGCAGTGAAGAGAGTATAGGGGAGGACACCATATATTTT; cdr3_aa: CASSEESIGEDTIYF
clone_size: NA; j_call: TRBJ1-2; d_call: TRBD1; v_call: TRBV6-6; cdr3_nt: TGTGCCAGCTTTAACAGGGGGCCGGACTATGGCTACACCTTC; cdr3_aa: CASFNRGPDYGYTF
clone_size: NA; j_call: TRBJ1-3; d_call: TRBD1; v_call: TRBV19; cdr3_nt: TGTGCCAGTAGTACTGCCCGACAGGGAATCTCTGGAAACACCATATATTTT; cdr3_aa: CASSTARQGISGNTIYF
clone_size: NA; j_call: TRBJ2-7; d_call: NA; v_call: TRBV4-1; cdr3_nt: TGCGCCAGCAGCCAACTCGGACAGCCAAGCTCCTACGAGCAGTACTTC; cdr3_aa: CASSQLGQPSSYEQYF
clone_size: NA; j_call: TRBJ1-2; d_call: NA; v_call: TRBV29-1; cdr3_nt: TGCAGCGTTGATTGGCAGGGGACGTCCTATGGCTACACCTTC; cdr3_aa: CSVDWQGTSYGYTF
clone_size: NA; j_call: TRBJ2-7; d_call: TRBD1; v_call: TRBV7-2; cdr3_nt: TGTGCCAGCAGCTTAGACCGGACAGGCCACGAGCAGTACTTC; cdr3_aa: CASSLDRTGHEQYF
clone_size: NA; j_call: TRBJ1-1; d_call: NA; v_call: TRBV5-1; cdr3_nt: TGCGCCAGCAGCTTTTTGGGGACACCGAACACTGAAGCTTTCTTT; cdr3_aa: CASSFLGTPNTEAFF
clone_size: NA; j_call: TRBJ2-3; d_call: NA; v_call: TRBV7-2; cdr3_nt: TGTGCCAGCAGCTTAGGAGGGTTCGGCACAGATACGCAGTATTTT; cdr3_aa: CASSLGGFGTDTQYF
clone_size: NA; j_call: TRBJ2-7; d_call: TRBD1; v_call: TRBV13; cdr3_nt: TGTGCCAGCAGCCCGGGACAGGGGGCCTACGAGCAGTACTTC; cdr3_aa: CASSPGQGAYEQYF
clone_size: NA; j_call: TRBJ2-1; d_call: NA; v_call: TRBV18; cdr3_nt: TGTGCCAGCTCACCCGGCAGGGACAATGAGCAGTTCTTC; cdr3_aa: CASSPGRDNEQFF
clone_size: NA; j_call: TRBJ1-5; d_call: NA; v_call: TRBV19; cdr3_nt: TGTGCCAGTAAGGGTCAGGACAACCCTAATCAGCCCCAGCATTTT; cdr3_aa: CASKGQDNPNQPQHF
clone_size: NA; j_call: TRBJ1-1; d_call: NA; v_call: TRBV29-1; cdr3_nt: TGCAGCGTTGAACGGGGGGAGGGGTGGACTGAAGCTTTCTTT; cdr3_aa: CSVERGEGWTEAFF
clone_size: NA; j_call: TRBJ2-1; d_call: TRBD2; v_call: TRBV29-1; cdr3_nt: TGCAGCTCTCGGGGGACTAGCGGGAGAGATGAGCAGTTCTTC; cdr3_aa: CSSRGTSGRDEQFF
clone_size: once; j_call: TRBJ1-1; d_call: TRBD1; v_call: TRBV5-1; cdr3_nt: TGCGCCAGCAGCTGGGGGACAGGGGGCTATGAAGCTTTCTTT; cdr3_aa: CASSWGTGGYEAFF
clone_size: NA; j_call: TRBJ1-1; d_call: TRBD1; v_call: TRBV6-6; cdr3_nt: TGTGCCAGCAGCCGAACAGGGGCTATTACTGAAGCTTTCTTT; cdr3_aa: CASSRTGAITEAFF
clone_size: NA; j_call: TRBJ2-3; d_call: NA; v_call: TRBV3-1/TRBV3-2; cdr3_nt: TGTGCCAGCAGCCAAGGGAGGAGCCACGGTACGCAGTATTTT; cdr3_aa: CASSQGRSHGTQYF
clone_size: NA; j_call: TRBJ2-5; d_call: TRBD2; v_call: TRBV5-6; cdr3_nt: TGTGCCAGCAGCTTACTAGCGGGAGTGAAAGAGACCCAGTACTTC; cdr3_aa: CASSLLAGVKETQYF
clone_size: NA; j_call: TRBJ1-5; d_call: TRBD1; v_call: TRBV28; cdr3_nt: TGTGCCAGCAGTTCCTTTGGTAGGACAGGGTTCAATCAGCCCCAGCATTTT; cdr3_aa: CASSSFGRTGFNQPQHF
clone_size: NA; j_call: TRBJ1-2; d_call: TRBD1; v_call: TRBV7-3; cdr3_nt: TGTGCCAGCAGCTTAAGTGGGACAGGCTACTATGGCTACACCTTC; cdr3_aa: CASSLSGTGYYGYTF
clone_size: NA; j_call: TRBJ2-3; d_call: NA; v_call: TRBV5-6; cdr3_nt: TGTGCCAGCAGCTTATTTTCTGGCAGGGCCCCAGATACGCAGTATTTT; cdr3_aa: CASSLFSGRAPDTQYF
clone_size: NA; j_call: TRBJ2-7; d_call: TRBD2; v_call: TRBV5-1; cdr3_nt: TGCGCCAGCAGCTTAGGAGCGGGAGAGACCTACGAGCAGTACTTC; cdr3_aa: CASSLGAGETYEQYF
clone_size: NA; j_call: TRBJ2-2; d_call: TRBD2; v_call: TRBV9; cdr3_nt: TGTGCCAGCAGCGTAGGACTAGCGGGATATTGGGGAGTGCCCGGCGGGGAGCTGTTTTTT; cdr3_aa: CASSVGLAGYWGVPGGELFF
clone_size: NA; j_call: TRBJ2-7; d_call: TRBD2; v_call: TRBV9; cdr3_nt: TGTGCCAGCAGCGGGGGACTAGCGGGACTCGACGAGCAGTACTTC; cdr3_aa: CASSGGLAGLDEQYF
clone_size: NA; j_call: TRBJ1-6; d_call: NA; v_call: TRBV30; cdr3_nt: TGTGCCTGGAGAGTACAGGGCACCTCCTATAATTCACCCCTCCACTTT; cdr3_aa: CAWRVQGTSYNSPLHF
clone_size: NA; j_call: TRBJ1-1; d_call: TRBD1; v_call: TRBV9; cdr3_nt: TGTGCCAGCACCGCCGTAGGACAGGCGGACACTGAAGCTTTCTTT; cdr3_aa: CASTAVGQADTEAFF
clone_size: NA; j_call: TRBJ2-5; d_call: NA; v_call: TRBV7-9; cdr3_nt: TGTGCCAGCAGCTTAGACTACAGGGAGACCCAGTACTTC; cdr3_aa: CASSLDYRETQYF
clone_size: NA; j_call: TRBJ2-5; d_call: TRBD2; v_call: TRBV25-1; cdr3_nt: TGTGCCAGCACGCCTAAACTAGCGGGAGTCCGGGAGACCCAGTACTTC; cdr3_aa: CASTPKLAGVRETQYF
clone_size: NA; j_call: TRBJ2-3; d_call: TRBD2; v_call: TRBV6-4; cdr3_nt: TGTGCCAGCAGTGAGGGACCCGGGACTAGGCCGTATTTT; cdr3_aa: CASSEGPGTRPYF
clone_size: few; j_call: TRBJ1-1; d_call: TRBD1; v_call: TRBV30; cdr3_nt: TGTGCCTGGAGTGCCCGGGACAGGGGGCTGTATACTGAAGCTTTCTTT; cdr3_aa: CAWSARDRGLYTEAFF
clone_size: once; j_call: TRBJ1-5; d_call: TRBD1; v_call: TRBV28; cdr3_nt: TGTGCCAGCAGTCCCCCGACAGGGATAAGTCTTCAGCCCCAGCATTTT; cdr3_aa: CASSPPTGISLQPQHF
clone_size: NA; j_call: TRBJ1-1; d_call: NA; v_call: TRBV5-4; cdr3_nt: TGTGCCAGCAGCGCACAGGGTAGCACTGAAGCTTTCTTT; cdr3_aa: CASSAQGSTEAFF
clone_size: NA; j_call: TRBJ1-2; d_call: TRBD1; v_call: TRBV19; cdr3_nt: TGTGCCAGTAGTCCCAGGGGGGACATAGCTAACTATGGCTACACCTTC; cdr3_aa: CASSPRGDIANYGYTF
clone_size: NA; j_call: TRBJ1-4; d_call: NA; v_call: TRBV9; cdr3_nt: TGTGCCAGCAGCGTAGAGGGGGTTGTTGCAACTAATGAAAAACTGTTTTTT; cdr3_aa: CASSVEGVVATNEKLFF
clone_size: NA; j_call: TRBJ2-7; d_call: NA; v_call: TRBV5-4; cdr3_nt: TGTGCCAGCAGCTCCGCCAGGCCCCCCTACGAGCAGTACTTC; cdr3_aa: CASSSARPPYEQYF
clone_size: NA; j_call: TRBJ2-1; d_call: NA; v_call: TRBV19; cdr3_nt: TGTGCCAGTAGTCCCAGCGGGTTACTTTACAATGAGCAGTTCTTC; cdr3_aa: CASSPSGLLYNEQFF
clone_size: once; j_call: TRBJ1-1; d_call: TRBD1; v_call: TRBV25-1; cdr3_nt: TGTGCCTCTTCAGGGGGCGCCGGGGACACTGAAGCTTTCTTT; cdr3_aa: CASSGGAGDTEAFF
clone_size: few; j_call: TRBJ2-6; d_call: NA; v_call: TRBV5-4; cdr3_nt: TGTGCCAGCAGCGCATTAGGACAGTTTATCTCTGGGGCCAACGTCCTGACTTTC; cdr3_aa: CASSALGQFISGANVLTF
clone_size: NA; j_call: TRBJ2-7; d_call: TRBD2; v_call: TRBV10-3; cdr3_nt: TGTGCCATCAGCGGGACTAGCGGGAGTTCCTACGAGCAGTACTTC; cdr3_aa: CAISGTSGSSYEQYF
clone_size: NA; j_call: TRBJ2-5; d_call: TRBD1; v_call: TRBV19; cdr3_nt: TGTGCCAGTAGTGGGACAGTCCAAGAGACCCAGTACTTC; cdr3_aa: CASSGTVQETQYF
clone_size: few; j_call: TRBJ2-6; d_call: NA; v_call: TRBV18; cdr3_nt: TGTGCCAGCTCACCATTAGGGGCCGTTTCTGGGGCCAACGTCCTGACTTTC; cdr3_aa: CASSPLGAVSGANVLTF
clone_size: NA; j_call: TRBJ2-2; d_call: TRBD2; v_call: TRBV11-2; cdr3_nt: TGTGCCAGCAGCCAACGGCGGGGGTCGAACACCGGGGAGCTGTTTTTT; cdr3_aa: CASSQRRGSNTGELFF
clone_size: NA; j_call: TRBJ2-7; d_call: NA; v_call: TRBV7-8; cdr3_nt: TGTGCCAGCGGCCCTTCCTACGAGCAGTACTTC; cdr3_aa: CASGPSYEQYF
clone_size: NA; j_call: TRBJ1-6; d_call: NA; v_call: TRBV7-9; cdr3_nt: TGTGCCAGCAGCGCCAGCGCTTATAATTCACCCCTCCACTTT; cdr3_aa: CASSASAYNSPLHF
clone_size: NA; j_call: TRBJ1-1; d_call: TRBD1; v_call: TRBV6-5; cdr3_nt: TGTGCCAGCACCCGGACGACAGGGCTGACTGAAGCTTTCTTT; cdr3_aa: CASTRTTGLTEAFF
clone_size: NA; j_call: TRBJ2-2; d_call: TRBD2; v_call: TRBV3-1/TRBV3-2; cdr3_nt: TGTGCCAGCAGCCAACCCGGGACTAGCGGGCCCGGGGAGCTGTTTTTT; cdr3_aa: CASSQPGTSGPGELFF
clone_size: NA; j_call: TRBJ1-1; d_call: NA; v_call: TRBV29-1; cdr3_nt: TGCAGCGTTAAACAGCTGAACACTGAAGCTTTCTTT; cdr3_aa: CSVKQLNTEAFF
clone_size: NA; j_call: TRBJ1-3; d_call: NA; v_call: TRBV14; cdr3_nt: TGTGCCAGCAGCAAAGACAGCTCTGGAAACACCATATATTTT; cdr3_aa: CASSKDSSGNTIYF
clone_size: NA; j_call: TRBJ1-5; d_call: NA; v_call: TRBV30; cdr3_nt: TGTGCCTGGAGTGTACTCGGGGTGGTGAATCAGCCCCAGCATTTT; cdr3_aa: CAWSVLGVVNQPQHF